One and the same sample provided the 4 T cell receptor beta chains below, sequenced in a study of human T cells and chemical hapten exposure. Time point of the sample: patch test 1, 2 weeks after DPC sensitization. The treatment denotes: therapeutic diphenylcyclopropenone sensitization with weekly scalp DPC. Each CDR3 protein is one row after TCRdb ran MiXCR on the RACE reads. The table has about 120,000 distinct CDR3 sequences, roughly 13% seen once. The sample in question was whole blood, obtained in connection with sensitization to the hapten diphenylcyclopropenone (DPC). The source of these receptors is a man aged 18 to 35 with alopecia areata. Some clones in this sample may be carry-over from other donors' samples.

There are a few counts of this clonotype. The gene calls are TRBV9 and TRBJ1-3, with a weak D call TRBD1 (6 bases). The CDR3 runs 14 residues. V was clipped by 2 bases and J by 3 bases, with 9 bases between them. CDR1 SGDLS and CDR2 YYNGEE come from the germline V gene. The CDR3: CASSVGTSGNTIYF. CDR3 bases: TGTGCCAGCAGCGTCGGGACAAGTGGAAACACCATATATTTT.

This clonotype has more than one count but fewer than ten. The gene calls are TRBV7-3 and TRBJ1-3; the match to TRBD1 covers 10 bases. The germline gives CDR1 SGHTA, CDR2 FQGTGA. The V and J ends lost 4 bases and 0 bases, in that order; junction bases with no gene match: 6. The CDR3 has 17 amino acids. The CDR3 region is CASSSRDRGFSGNTIYF. The CDR3 nucleotides read TGTGCCAGCAGCTCCAGGGACAGGGGTTTCTCTGGAAACACCATATATTTT.

The chain combines TRBV6-1 with TRBJ1-1; 9 positions match TRBD1. Germline CDR1 MNHNS, CDR2 SASEGT. The ends lost 7 bases at V and 3 bases at J; junction bases unmatched: 9. The CDR3 has 15 residues. CDR3 nucleotide sequence: TGTGCCAGCAATCGGGACAGGGTAAGAGACACTGAAGCTTTCTTT. It yields the protein CASNRDRVRDTEAFF.

This clonotype occurred a few times. This chain joins TRBV11-2 and TRBJ2-7; weak D call: TRBD2 (5 bases). V lost 2 bases, J lost 2 bases, and 13 bases lay in between. This CDR3 contains 15 residues. Germline CDR1 is SGHAT and CDR2 is FQNNGV. CDR3 sequence: CASSLRPGLPYEQYF. The DNA of the CDR3 is TGTGCCAGCAGCTTAAGACCCGGACTCCCCTACGAGCAGTACTTC.